These 10 T cell receptor beta chains were all obtained from the same sample, sequenced in a study of cytomegalovirus exposure and HLA in healthy donors. The primer mix had 60 Vbeta and 13 Jbeta primers. TCRdb's copy holds only in-frame clones and misses some; the assay was immunoSEQ multiplex PCR. The sample comprises about 190,000 clones, around 88% of which are singletons, and more than 1.5% rests with the top ten. Sequences were obtained from PBMCs. These receptor sequences come from a man aged 35-49 years in good health and CMV-seropositive.

The chain is built from TRBV9 and TRBJ2-5; maybe TRBD2 (5 bases). The V and J ends lost 0 bases and 4 bases respectively, with 13 bases between them. Per the germline V gene, CDR1 is SGDLS and CDR2 is YYNGEE. The CDR3 spans 15 residues. The CDR3, as DNA: TGTGCCAGCAGCGTAGGCGGAGGATGGGGAGAGACCCAGTACTTC. It encodes CASSVGGGWGETQYF.

The chain joins TRBV5-4 to TRBJ2-1; TRBD1 is a possible D gene (6 bases). The CDR3 is 16 residues long. Trimming removed 4 bases from V and 1 base from J, with 15 bases in between. Germline V gene lookup returns CDR1 SGHNT and CDR2 YYREEE (reference sequence). CDR3 in amino acids: CASSARTGKSYNEQFF. The CDR3 DNA reads as TGTGCCAGCAGCGCGCGTACAGGGAAGTCCTACAATGAGCAGTTCTTC.

Notes on this clone: The sample contains more than one DNA sequence encoding this CDR3. CDR3: CASSFDRDTEAFF. CDR3 DNA sequence: TGCGCCAGCAGCTTCGACAGAGACACTGAAGCTTTCTTT. This chain uses TRBV5-1 with TRBJ1-1; a possible D gene is TRBD1 (5 bases). The CDR3 consists of 13 residues. The V end lost 2 bases, the J end lost 3 bases, and 8 bases lay between the germline ends. Germline CDR1 is SGHRS and CDR2 is YFSETQ.

V usage is TRBV11-2 and J usage is TRBJ1-1; D might be TRBD1 (5 bases). V lost 5 bases and J 6 bases, leaving 13 bases between the germline ends. The CDR3 loop spans 13 amino acids. The germline CDR1 and CDR2 sequences are SGHAT and FQNNGV. CDR3 sequence (DNA): TGTGCCAGCAGCAAAGGGTGGGGCCCTGAAGCTTTCTTT. Protein sequence: CASSKGWGPEAFF.

The chain's CDR3 is CASSQGRASDYGYTF. CDR3 DNA sequence: TGTGCCAGCAGCCAAGGGAGAGCTTCGGACTATGGCTACACCTTC. The J gene is TRBJ1-2, the V gene TRBV14; D is undetermined. The CDR3 consists of 15 residues. Trimming removed 1 base from V and 3 bases from J, with 12 bases in between. Germline assignment: CDR1 SGHDN and CDR2 FVKESK. The full variable domain, its missing parts supplied by reference TRBV14 and TRBJ1-2, is EAGVTQFPSHSVIEKGQTVTLRCDPISGHDNLYWYRRVMGKEIKFLLHFVKESKQDESGMPNNRFLAERTGGTYSTLKVQPAELEDSGVYFCASSQGRASDYGYTFGSGTRLTVV.

CDR3 residues: CASSGGTGVLNTEAFF. CDR3 in DNA: TGTGCCAGCAGCGGAGGGACAGGGGTACTGAACACTGAAGCTTTCTTT. The chain links TRBV9 to TRBJ1-1; 10 bases map to TRBD1. In germline, CDR1 is SGDLS, CDR2 YYNGEE. The CDR3 runs to 16 residues. The junction had 5 bases not matched to a gene; V was cut back by 3 bases and J by 0 bases.

The rearrangement uses TRBV15 and TRBJ2-3, with 7 bases lining up with TRBD1. V lost 5 bases, J lost 0 bases, and 5 bases stayed unmatched. The CDR3 consists of 15 residues. CDR1 and CDR2 from the germline V gene are LNHNV and YYDKDF (reference sequence). Written as DNA, the CDR3 is TGTGCCACCAGCTTCTCGACAGGGAGCACAGATACGCAGTATTTT. It yields the protein CATSFSTGSTDTQYF.

The chain employs TRBV7-9 and TRBJ2-1; tentatively, D is TRBD1 (6 bases). The CDR3 is 13 amino acids. The germline V gene has CDR1 SEHNR and CDR2 FQNEAQ (reference sequence). Trimming removed 7 bases at V and 4 bases at J, with 11 bases between. The CDR3 region has the DNA TGTGCCAGCATCCGCGGACAGTACAATGAGCAGTTCTTC. It is translated as CASIRGQYNEQFF.

The V and J genes are TRBV11-3 and TRBJ2-2, with TRBD2 matching 10 bases. CDR1 is SGHNT and CDR2 is YENEEA in the germline V gene. The CDR3 is 16 residues long. V shed 1 base and J 3 bases; nucleotides not matched to a gene: 2. CDR3 in amino acids: CASSLGLAGDTGELFF. CDR3 in DNA: TGTGCCAGCAGCTTAGGTCTAGCGGGAGACACCGGGGAGCTGTTTTTT.

The CDR3 loop reads CASSPFGSYEQYF. The CDR3 DNA reads TGCGCCAGCAGCCCGTTCGGGTCCTACGAGCAGTACTTC. The chain couples TRBV4-1 to TRBJ2-5; D is uncertain. The assigned J gene may be wrong: the sequence end matches TRBJ2-7 better. The CDR3 loop spans 13 amino acids. The germline V gene encodes CDR1 MGHRA and CDR2 YSYEKL.